This T cell receptor (beta chain) came from a study of cytomegalovirus exposure and HLA in healthy donors. Although they were nominally healthy when sampled, donors likely had unrecorded immune exposures. Germline V gene sequence: CDR1 SGHKS, CDR2 YYEKEE (reference sequence). The CDR3 is 14 residues long. After removal of 5 bases from V and 4 bases from J, the junction contained 7 bases not matched to a gene. In the PCR, 60 Vbeta and 13 Jbeta primers were used. Clones were sequenced by immunoSEQ multiplex PCR, and TCRdb holds only the in-frame ones, with some missing. The data show fewer than 150,000 clones, around 74% seen once. The table lists this clone with a few counts. What it binds is not known. General study points: Solely CMV serostatus was available to characterize immune exposure. Rarity characterized most TCR sequences, yet some public TCRs appeared in many donors.

The sequence was collected from a man aged 30-40 years in good health and CMV-seronegative. Material for sequencing was PBMCs. The V gene is TRBV5-5, the J gene TRBJ2-7; 9 nucleotides line up with TRBD2. The chain's CDR3 is CASRPGLALYEQYF. CDR3 nucleotide sequence: TGTGCCAGCAGGCCGGGACTAGCATTGTACGAGCAGTACTTC.